Here is one T cell receptor (beta chain) with its context. The record originates from a study of T cell responses to AZD1222 COVID-19 vaccine. Method: immunoSEQ multiplex PCR; TCRdb's copy keeps in-frame clones and lacks some. The table has under 45,000 clones, approximately 83% seen once; the top ten hold about a sixth. Germline V gene lookup returns CDR1 SNHLY and CDR2 FYNNEI. V lost 8 bases to trimming and J lost 0 bases, with 11 bases between them. The CDR3 sequence is 14 residues long. V usage is TRBV2 and J usage is TRBJ2-1; tentatively, D is TRBD1 (7 bases). The TCR was taken from an adult who received the AZD1222 COVID-19 vaccine. The source was peripheral blood, collected 28 days after the second AZD1222 dose. In nucleotides, the CDR3 is TGTGCCAGCCGCGGGACAGCCTCCTACAATGAGCAGTTCTTC. This codes for CASRGTASYNEQFF.